This TCR beta chain was sequenced in a study of T cells in Graves' hyperthyroidism and ophthalmopathy. Amplified regions were TCR beta CDR3 sequences from RNA transcripts. The TCR CDR3 was amplified in a first-round RT-PCR using the HTBI primer set. TCRdb itself ran the multiplex PCR reads through MiXCR, one entry per CDR3 protein. Here the sample spans around 500,000 distinct CDR3 sequences, 14% being singletons. Absent ophthalmopathy progression within 18 months defined stable Graves' hyperthyroidism. Participants, patients aged 18 to 65, had newly diagnosed hyperthyroidism with a duration under 2 months. Germline CDR1 reads SGHAT; CDR2 reads FQNNGV. Losses at the gene ends were 0 bases for V and 5 bases for J; bases not matched to a gene: 8. The CDR3 consists of 16 residues. Broader study findings: The model made its ophthalmopathy prediction, and onset followed a median around six months later.

This clonotype was picked up many times. What it binds is not known. The sample consisted of blood. This chain connects TRBV11-2 to TRBJ1-1, with 8 bases lining up with TRBD1. The source of this sequence is a woman in her thirties or forties with Graves' hyperthyroidism. CDR3 sequence reads: CASSLDIRQGRTEAFF. Written as DNA, the CDR3 is TGTGCCAGCAGCTTAGATATAAGACAGGGGAGGACTGAAGCTTTCTTT.